Listed below are T cell receptor beta chains from one sample, sequenced in a study of T-cell reconstitution after alpha-beta-depleted transplantation in children. Each CDR3 protein gets one entry after TCRdb re-called the PCR reads with MiXCR. The top ten hold around 3.1% of the sample, which has roughly 170,000 distinct CDR3 sequences, about 6.4% seen once. The starting material was PBMCs from the stem cell graft donor, obtained from the stem cell graft. The receptors come from a human donor who donated a stem cell graft to a child with Wiskott-Aldrich syndrome. Both conserved end residues are part of each CDR3. D genes are given only for firm matches. Only part of the rows carry a size: once, few, many, or a class if the clone is expanded.

TRBV18,few,TRBD1,TRBJ1-1,TGTGCCAGCTCGGGGACAGGGGACACTGAAGCTTTCTTT,CASSGTGDTEAFF
TRBV29-1,few,.,TRBJ2-7,TGCAGCGTTGAACTTCAGGGCACCTACGAGCAGTACTTC,CSVELQGTYEQYF
TRBV20-1,many,.,TRBJ1-2,TGCAGTGCTGAGGCCCCGGCGGACTATGGCTACACCTTC,CSAEAPADYGYTF
TRBV6-4,many,.,TRBJ2-1,TGTGCCAGCAGTGAACAGCCCAATCGGAATGAGCAGTTCTTC,CASSEQPNRNEQFF
TRBV12-3/TRBV12-4,many,TRBD1,TRBJ1-6,TGTGCCAGCAGCAAGGACAGGGATCGATCACCCCTCCACTTT,CASSKDRDRSPLHF
TRBV12-3/TRBV12-4,many,.,TRBJ2-3,TGTGCCAGCAGTTCCCTGGACCCTAGGACTAGCACAGATACGCAGTATTTT,CASSSLDPRTSTDTQYF
TRBV20-1,many,TRBD2,TRBJ2-3,TGCAGTGCTCCGCCAAGCGGGAGGAGAGATACGCAGTATTTT,CSAPPSGRRDTQYF
TRBV12-3/TRBV12-4,many,.,TRBJ1-1,TGTGCCAGCAATTGGGGGGCCTCCCCGGCTTTCTTT,CASNWGASPAFF
TRBV28,many,.,TRBJ2-1,TGTGCCAGCAGTTTCCCGGGCTTTAGGGATGAGCAGTTCTTC,CASSFPGFRDEQFF
TRBV20-1,.,.,TRBJ1-1,TGCAGTGCTAGACCCTCGGGTTTCGGCGGCGGGATGAACACTGAAGCTTTCTTT,CSARPSGFGGGMNTEAFF
TRBV5-1,many,.,TRBJ2-1,TGCGCCAGCAGCTTTGCCTCAGGGAGCCGGTACAATGAGCAGTTCTTC,CASSFASGSRYNEQFF
TRBV6-5,many,.,TRBJ2-7,TGTGCCAGCAGTTACTCGGGAATGGCTTCTACTCCCTACGAGCAGTACTTC,CASSYSGMASTPYEQYF
TRBV12-3/TRBV12-4,.,.,TRBJ2-1,TGTGCCAGCAGTTGGGAGTGGTACAATGAGCAGTTCTTC,CASSWEWYNEQFF
TRBV24-1,many,.,TRBJ2-5,TGTGCCACCAGTGATCGAGGGAGCTTGGAAGAGACCCAGTACTTC,CATSDRGSLEETQYF
TRBV24-1,many,.,TRBJ1-5,TGTGCCACCAGTGACCGGACGGTTCAGCCCCAGCATTTT,CATSDRTVQPQHF
TRBV12-3/TRBV12-4,many,.,TRBJ2-5,TGTGCCAGCAGTCCCACAGGGTTGGAAGAGACCCAGTACTTC,CASSPTGLEETQYF
TRBV4-3,few,TRBD1,TRBJ1-4,TGCGCCAGCAGCCGTCAACAGGGGGAGTATGAAAAACTGTTTTTT,CASSRQQGEYEKLFF
TRBV20-1,many,.,TRBJ1-5,TGCAGTGCTAGAGATTTTAGGGGACATCAGCCCCAGCATTTT,CSARDFRGHQPQHF
TRBV12-3/TRBV12-4,many,.,TRBJ2-5,TGTGCCAGCAGTTTTTTTCGGGACGGGCAAGAGACCCAGTACTTC,CASSFFRDGQETQYF
TRBV18,.,TRBD1,TRBJ2-7,TGTGCCAGCTCACCAACAGGGGACCGCTACGAGCAGTACTTC,CASSPTGDRYEQYF
TRBV4-1,many,.,TRBJ1-5,TGCGCCAGCAGCCAAGATCGGAGAGGGAATCAGCCCCAGCATTTT,CASSQDRRGNQPQHF
TRBV30,many,.,TRBJ2-1,TGTGCCTGGAGTGTAGGTGGCGTTGGCGGGAAGCAGTTCTTC,CAWSVGGVGGKQFF
TRBV6-1,many,.,TRBJ1-6,TGTGCCAGCAGTGAAGCCCAAGGAAGAGGGTACTATAATTCACCCCTCCACTTT,CASSEAQGRGYYNSPLHF
TRBV20-1,many,.,TRBJ1-4,TGCAGTGCTAGAGATCTTACCGCATCAGATGAAAAACTGTTTTTT,CSARDLTASDEKLFF
TRBV4-1,many,.,TRBJ1-3,TGCGCCAGCAGCCAAACAGGAAACTCTGGAAACACCATATATTTT,CASSQTGNSGNTIYF
TRBV12-3/TRBV12-4,.,.,TRBJ1-5,TGTGCCAGCAGTTTTCCAGGGCTTGGAAATCAGCCCCAGCATTTT,CASSFPGLGNQPQHF
TRBV12-3/TRBV12-4,.,.,TRBJ1-5,TGTGCCAGCAGTTTTTTTGCCGGTGGGGTTAGGAATCAGCCCCAGCATTTT,CASSFFAGGVRNQPQHF
TRBV12-3/TRBV12-4,many,.,TRBJ1-4,TGTGCCAGCAGTTTAAGGGTGCGGCTTAATGAAAAACTGTTTTTT,CASSLRVRLNEKLFF
TRBV7-2,few,.,TRBJ2-7,TGTGCCAGCAGCCCCCGGGGGACAGTAGCTACCTACGAGCAGTACTTC,CASSPRGTVATYEQYF